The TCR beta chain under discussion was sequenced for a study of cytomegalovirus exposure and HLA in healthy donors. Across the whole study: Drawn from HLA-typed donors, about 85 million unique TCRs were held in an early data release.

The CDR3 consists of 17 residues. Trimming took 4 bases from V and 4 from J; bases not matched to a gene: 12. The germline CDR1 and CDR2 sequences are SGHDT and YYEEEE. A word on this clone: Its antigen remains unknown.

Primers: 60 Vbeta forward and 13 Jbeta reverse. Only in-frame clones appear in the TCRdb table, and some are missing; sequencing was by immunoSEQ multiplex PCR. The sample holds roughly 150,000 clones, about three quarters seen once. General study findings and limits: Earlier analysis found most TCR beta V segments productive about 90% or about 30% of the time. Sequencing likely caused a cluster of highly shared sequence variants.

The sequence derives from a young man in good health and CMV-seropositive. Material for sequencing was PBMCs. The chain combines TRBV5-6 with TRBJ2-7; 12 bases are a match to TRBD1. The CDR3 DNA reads TGTGCCAGCAGCCCCTCCGTCCCGGGACAGGGGGCTTACGAGCAGTACGTC. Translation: CASSPSVPGQGAYEQYV.